What follows describes a single T cell receptor (beta chain). This clone was seen only a few times. Its antigen is not yet known. No much larger clone is present one base from it, and per-base qualities are unavailable. The method behind the library was the immunoSEQ multiplex PCR assay. TCRdb's version of the immuneACCESS table is confined to in-frame rearrangements and falls short of the full clone set. An unresolved V gene accounts for under half of the shortfall where checked; the remainder is of unknown origin. This sample gives tens of thousands of clones in total; roughly 91% of them show up just once. The ten largest account for approximately 3.9% of the sample. The trim is 4 bases for V and 4 bases for J, with a gap of 14 bases between the germline ends. The CDR3 holds 14 amino acids from the cysteine to the phenylalanine. Solely the CDR3 DNA is kept, with 42 bases framed from the first base. From the germline V gene (reference sequence), CDR1 is SGHNT and CDR2 is YYREEE.

The data are from a study of technical replicates of blood from a few donors (dated by TCRdb to the late 2010s). The material sequenced was PBMCs. The clonotype originates from a human donor in good health. Some clones in this sample may be carry-over from other donors' samples. Recombination linked TRBV5-4 to TRBJ1-1, with the D gene too uncertain to name. The CDR3 corresponds to CASSPGLRVTEAFF. The bases are TGTGCCAGCAGCCCTGGACTGAGGGTCACTGAAGCTTTCTTT.